This T cell receptor (beta chain) was obtained from a study of human T cells and chemical hapten exposure. At the level of the study: The sensitizer, 2% DPC, was used on around 2 cm by around 2 cm of upper inner arm skin. Diphenylcyclopropenone doses were given weekly to the scalps of patients across the approximately 25-week study.

Time point here: patch test 3, about 24 weeks after DPC sensitization. Treatment given: therapeutic diphenylcyclopropenone sensitization with weekly scalp DPC. Between the trimmed V and J ends, which lost 3 bases and 0 bases, there was a span of 9 bases. Germline CDR1 and CDR2: DFQATT and SNEGSKA (reference sequence). The CDR3 runs to 13 residues. This clonotype was seen a few times. What the library attached to individual cDNA molecules were unique molecular identifiers. Original handling: TCR counts had a median of 95,638 per sample and spanned roughly 23,224 to 700,000. TCRdb reprocessed the RACE reads via MiXCR and lists one record per CDR3 protein. TCRdb, not the authors, supplied the V and J calls. The sample carries around 200,000 distinct CDR3 sequences, 20% to 25% recorded once.

The rearrangement joins TRBV20-1 to TRBJ2-7; the D gene is possibly TRBD1 (6 bases). This sample comprised whole blood, obtained in connection with sensitization to the hapten diphenylcyclopropenone (DPC). This receptor was taken from a woman between 40 and 55 years old with alopecia areata. Some clones in this sample may be carry-over from other donors' samples. CDR3 protein: CSASQGHSYEQYF. CDR3 in DNA: TGCAGTGCTAGTCAGGGACACTCCTACGAGCAGTACTTC.